These 13 T cell receptor beta chains were sequenced from one sample in a study of beta chain features in type 1 diabetes. Investigators reverse transcribed all isolated RNA, so they sequenced expressed TCRB transcripts. This table comes from immunoSEQ multiplex PCR, and its TCRdb copy is limited to in-frame clones, with some not included. The sample gives more than 350,000 clones, about an eighth of which show up once; 0.045% to 0.06% is in the top ten. Sequencing used naive CD4+ T cells from blood. The receptors derive from a woman aged 18-29 years in good health.

This clone was seen a handful of times. This chain connects TRBV5-6 to TRBJ2-7; 9 nucleotides line up with TRBD1. The CDR3 sequence is 18 residues long. Germline assignment: CDR1 SGHDT and CDR2 YYEEEE. The V gene end was trimmed by 4 bases and the J gene end by 0 bases; junction bases not matched to a gene: 14. Here the CDR3 reads CASSPGTGYFYVSYEQYV. In DNA, the CDR3 is TGTGCCAGCAGCCCAGGGACAGGGTATTTCTACGTCTCCTACGAGCAGTACGTC.

This clone was detected only a few times. The chain is built from TRBV7-2 and TRBJ1-4; a possible D gene is TRBD1 (5 bases). Germline CDR1 and CDR2: SGHTA and FQGNSA. The CDR3 sequence is 14 residues long. Trimming pared 3 bases from V and 5 bases from J, leaving 10 bases between. Written as DNA, the CDR3 is TGTGCCAGCAGCTTTACCCGGGGCAATGAAAAACTGTTTTTT. This sequence encodes CASSFTRGNEKLFF.

The chain joins TRBV6-4 to TRBJ2-3; D assignment may be TRBD1 or TRBD2 (6 bases each). The germline gives CDR1 MRHNA, CDR2 SNTAGT. V gave up 0 bases and J gave up 1 base, with 8 bases separating them. This CDR3 has 15 amino acids. The CDR3 nucleotides read TGTGCCAGCAGTGACTCGAGGGGGGGCACAGATACGCAGTATTTT. It codes for CASSDSRGGTDTQYF.

This clone was picked up a small number of times. The chain carries TRBV18 and TRBJ2-3; D not certain. This CDR3 has 16 amino acids. V lost 4 bases, J lost 0 bases, and 14 bases lay in between. Germline V CDR1 and CDR2: KGHSH, LQKENI. CDR3 in DNA: TGTGCCAGCTCACGAATGTCTCGTACTAGCACAGATACGCAGTATTTT. The encoded protein is CASSRMSRTSTDTQYF.

As concerns this clone: A read error is likely, as this CDR3 ends without the conserved phenylalanine or tryptophan. The V call is TRBV4-3, the J call TRBJ2-2; D uncertain. The germline gives CDR1 LGHNA, CDR2 YSLEER. V was shortened by 0 bases and J by 4 bases, with 12 bases between the two germline ends. The CDR3 totals 16 residues. CDR3 nucleotide sequence: TGCGCCAGCAGCCAAGAATCTCGGCGAGGCACCGGGGAGCTGTTTCTT. Translation gives CASSQESRRGTGELFL.

There are a few counts of this clone. The J gene is TRBJ2-2, the V gene TRBV5-1; TRBD1 matches at 11 bases. V trimming: 4 bases; J trimming: 4 bases; junction bases outside the gene matches: 6. The germline V gene has CDR1 SGHRS and CDR2 YFSETQ. CDR3 size: 16 residues. Here the CDR3 reads CASSTTGTGGTGELFF. The CDR3 bases are TGCGCCAGCAGCACCACCGGGACAGGGGGCACCGGGGAGCTGTTTTTT.

The J gene is TRBJ1-1, the V gene TRBV5-6, with unresolved D. The V and J ends lost 5 bases and 6 bases respectively, with 11 bases between them. Germline V gives CDR1 SGHDT, CDR2 YYEEEE. The CDR3 is 12 amino acids. Here the CDR3 DNA reads TGTGCCAGCAGTCGTCTAACGGCTGAAGCTTTCTTT. It translates to CASSRLTAEAFF.

The chain combines TRBV5-4 with TRBJ1-1; D not certain. With 1 base removed from V and 4 bases from J, the gap between germline ends came to 5 bases. The length of the CDR3 is 12 residues. Germline V gene lookup returns CDR1 SGHNT and CDR2 YYREEE (reference sequence). CDR3 DNA sequence: TGTGCCAGCAGCTTGATGGCCACTGAAGCTTTCTTT. Encoded protein: CASSLMATEAFF.

V and J are TRBV19 and TRBJ2-1; the D is unclear. The CDR3 contains 14 residues. Trimming left V 4 bases short and J 8 bases short, with 15 bases between. CDR1 is LNHDA, CDR2 SQIVND, per germline (reference sequence). The CDR3 DNA reads as TGTGCCAGTAGTACAAACAGACATAGCCATGAGCAGTTCTTC. Protein sequence: CASSTNRHSHEQFF.

This clone has just a few counts. The rearrangement uses TRBV7-9 and TRBJ2-7, with D uncertain. The V and J ends lost 5 bases and 2 bases respectively, with 16 bases between them. This CDR3 comprises 15 residues. In germline, CDR1 is SEHNR, CDR2 FQNEAQ (reference sequence). The CDR3 region is CASSATVGRTYEQYV. In DNA form, the CDR3 reads TGTGCCAGCAGCGCAACAGTCGGCAGAACCTACGAGCAGTACGTC.

The V gene is TRBV5-1, the J gene TRBJ2-3; D is ambiguous. The CDR3 is 13 residues long. Germline V gives CDR1 SGHRS, CDR2 YFSETQ. Trimming removed 5 bases from V and 1 base from J, with 8 bases in between. Written as DNA, the CDR3 is TGCGCCAGCAGTATTGCTGGCACAGATACGCAGTATTTT. This codes for CASSIAGTDTQYF.

This clone was seen a few times. The gene calls are TRBV11-3 and TRBJ1-1, with D unclear. Deletions cut 5 bases from V and 3 bases from J, with 16 bases between. This CDR3 spans 15 amino acids. Germline-derived CDR1 and CDR2 are SGHNT and YENEEA. CDR3 region: CASSLMGPTYTEAFF. As DNA, the CDR3 is TGTGCCAGCAGCCTTATGGGCCCGACCTACACTGAAGCTTTCTTT.

V usage is TRBV14 and J usage is TRBJ2-1; tentatively, D is TRBD2 (5 bases). V gave up 4 bases and J gave up 8 bases, with 15 bases separating them. This CDR3 has 14 amino acids. Germline V gene data show CDR1 as SGHDN and CDR2 as FVKESK. CDR3 sequence reads: CASSLRELTHEQFF. The CDR3 region has the DNA TGTGCCAGCAGCCTCCGGGAACTTACGCATGAGCAGTTCTTC.